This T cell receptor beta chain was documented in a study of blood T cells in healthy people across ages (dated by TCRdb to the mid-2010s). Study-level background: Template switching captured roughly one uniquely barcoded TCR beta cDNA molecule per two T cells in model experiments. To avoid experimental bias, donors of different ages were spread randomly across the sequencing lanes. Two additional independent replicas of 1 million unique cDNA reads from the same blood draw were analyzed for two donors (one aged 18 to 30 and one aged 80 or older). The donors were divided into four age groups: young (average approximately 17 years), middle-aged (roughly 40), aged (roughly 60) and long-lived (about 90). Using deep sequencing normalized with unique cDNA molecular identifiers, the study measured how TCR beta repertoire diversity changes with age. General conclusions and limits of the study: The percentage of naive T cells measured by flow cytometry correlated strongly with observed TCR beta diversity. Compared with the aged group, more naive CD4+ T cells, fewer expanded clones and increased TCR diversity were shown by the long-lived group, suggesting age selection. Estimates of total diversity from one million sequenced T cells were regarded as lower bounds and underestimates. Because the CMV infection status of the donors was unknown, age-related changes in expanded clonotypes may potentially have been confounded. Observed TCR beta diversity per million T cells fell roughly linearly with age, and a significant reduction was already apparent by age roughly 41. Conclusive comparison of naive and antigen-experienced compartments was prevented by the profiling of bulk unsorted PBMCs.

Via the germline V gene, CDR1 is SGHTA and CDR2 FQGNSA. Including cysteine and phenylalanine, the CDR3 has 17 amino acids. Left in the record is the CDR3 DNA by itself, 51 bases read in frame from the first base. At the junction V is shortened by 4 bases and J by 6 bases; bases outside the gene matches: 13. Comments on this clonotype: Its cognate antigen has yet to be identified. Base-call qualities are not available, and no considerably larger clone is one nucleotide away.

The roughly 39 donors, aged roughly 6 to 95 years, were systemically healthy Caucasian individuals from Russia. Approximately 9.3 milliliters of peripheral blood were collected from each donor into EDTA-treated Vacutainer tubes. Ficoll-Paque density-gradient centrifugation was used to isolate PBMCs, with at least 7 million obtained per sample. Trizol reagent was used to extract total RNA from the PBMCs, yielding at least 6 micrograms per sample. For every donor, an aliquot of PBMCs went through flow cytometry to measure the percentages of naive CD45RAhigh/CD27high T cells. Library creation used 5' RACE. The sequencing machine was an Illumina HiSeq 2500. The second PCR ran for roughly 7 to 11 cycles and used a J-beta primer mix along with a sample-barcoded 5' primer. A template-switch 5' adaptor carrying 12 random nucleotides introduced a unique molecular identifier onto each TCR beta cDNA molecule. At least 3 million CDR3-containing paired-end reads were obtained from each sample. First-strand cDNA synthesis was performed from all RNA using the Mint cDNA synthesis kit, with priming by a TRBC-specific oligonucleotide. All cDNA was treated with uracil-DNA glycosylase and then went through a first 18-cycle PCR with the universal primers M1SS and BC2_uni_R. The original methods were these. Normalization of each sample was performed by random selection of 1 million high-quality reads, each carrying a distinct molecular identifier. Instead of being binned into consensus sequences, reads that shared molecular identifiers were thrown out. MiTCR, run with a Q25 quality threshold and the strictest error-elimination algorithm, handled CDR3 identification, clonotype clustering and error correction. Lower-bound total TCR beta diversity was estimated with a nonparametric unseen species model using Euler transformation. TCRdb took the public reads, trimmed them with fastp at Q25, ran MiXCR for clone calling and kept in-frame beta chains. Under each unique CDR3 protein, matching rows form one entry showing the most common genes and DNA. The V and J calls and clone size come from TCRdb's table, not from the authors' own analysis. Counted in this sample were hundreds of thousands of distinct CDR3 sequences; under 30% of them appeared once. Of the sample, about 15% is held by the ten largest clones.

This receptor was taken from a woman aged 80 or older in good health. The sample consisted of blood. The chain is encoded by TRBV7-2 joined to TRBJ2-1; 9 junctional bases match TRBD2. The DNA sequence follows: TGTGCCAGCAGCTCCCGAAGGGGGCGGGGGGGTGGCAATGAGCAGTTCTTC. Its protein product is CASSSRRGRGGGNEQFF. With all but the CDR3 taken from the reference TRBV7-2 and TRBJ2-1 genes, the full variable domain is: GAGVSQSPSNKVTEKGKDVELRCDPISGHTALYWYRQSLGQGLEFLIYFQGNSAPDKSGLPSDRFSAERTGGSVSTLTIQRTQQEDSAVYLCASSSRRGRGGGNEQFFGPGTRLTVL.